The present TCR beta chain was sequenced within a study of neurological immune-mediated disorders. One entry per CDR3 protein results from TCRdb running MiXCR on the 5' RACE reads. The repertoire holds about 55,000 distinct CDR3 sequences, with approximately 4.4% as singletons. This clonotype was seen repeatedly, ten times or more. Per the germline V gene, CDR1 is DFQATT and CDR2 is SNEGSKA (reference sequence). This CDR3 has 15 residues. Trimming removed 5 bases from V and 2 bases from J; junction bases left unmatched: 12. The TCR comes from a man aged 50 to 60 with multiple sclerosis. This rearrangement joins TRBV20-1 to TRBJ2-7; 7 bases agree with TRBD1. The specimen sequenced was PBMCs. CDR3 loop: CSAFSPGQAPYEQYF. The CDR3 region has the DNA TGCAGTGCTTTCTCGCCAGGACAGGCCCCCTACGAGCAGTACTTC.